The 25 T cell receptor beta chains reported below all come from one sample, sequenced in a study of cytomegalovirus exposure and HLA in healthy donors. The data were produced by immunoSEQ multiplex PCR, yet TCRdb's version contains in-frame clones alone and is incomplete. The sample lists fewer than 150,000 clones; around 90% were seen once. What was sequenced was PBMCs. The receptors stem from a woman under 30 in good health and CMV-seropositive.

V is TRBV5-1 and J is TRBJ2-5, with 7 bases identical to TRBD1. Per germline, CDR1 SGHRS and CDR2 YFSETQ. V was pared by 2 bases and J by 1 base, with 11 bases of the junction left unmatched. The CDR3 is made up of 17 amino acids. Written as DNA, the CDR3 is TGCGCCAGCAGCTTACTCACAGGGGTCGGCCCCCAAGAGACCCAGTACTTC. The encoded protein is CASSLLTGVGPQETQYF.

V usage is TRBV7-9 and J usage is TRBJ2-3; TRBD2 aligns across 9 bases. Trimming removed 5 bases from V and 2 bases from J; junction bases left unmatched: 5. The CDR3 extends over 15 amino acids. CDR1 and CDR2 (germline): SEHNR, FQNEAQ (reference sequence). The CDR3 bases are TGTGCCAGCAGCAGGCTAGCGGGGATCACAGATACGCAGTATTTT. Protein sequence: CASSRLAGITDTQYF.

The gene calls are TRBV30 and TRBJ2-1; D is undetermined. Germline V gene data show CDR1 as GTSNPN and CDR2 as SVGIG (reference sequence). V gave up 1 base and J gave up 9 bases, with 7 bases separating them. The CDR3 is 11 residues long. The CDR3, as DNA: TGTGCCTGGAGTGAAACGAGTGAGCAGTTCTTC. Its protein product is CAWSETSEQFF.

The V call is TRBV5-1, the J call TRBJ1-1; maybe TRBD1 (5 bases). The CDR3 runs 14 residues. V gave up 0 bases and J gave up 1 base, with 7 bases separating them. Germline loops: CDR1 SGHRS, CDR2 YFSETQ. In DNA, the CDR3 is TGCGCCAGCAGCTTGGAGGGGCCGAACACTGAAGCTTTCTTT. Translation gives CASSLEGPNTEAFF.

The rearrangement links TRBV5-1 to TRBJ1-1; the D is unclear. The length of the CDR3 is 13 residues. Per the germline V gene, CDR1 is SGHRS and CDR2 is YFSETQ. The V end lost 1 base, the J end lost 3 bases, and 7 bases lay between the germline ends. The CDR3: CASSLSPHTEAFF. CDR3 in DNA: TGCGCCAGCAGCTTGTCCCCTCACACTGAAGCTTTCTTT.

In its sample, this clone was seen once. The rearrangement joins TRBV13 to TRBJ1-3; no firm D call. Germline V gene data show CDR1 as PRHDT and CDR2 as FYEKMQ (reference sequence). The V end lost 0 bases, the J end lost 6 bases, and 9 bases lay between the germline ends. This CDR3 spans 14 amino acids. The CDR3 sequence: CASSLGTILNTIYF. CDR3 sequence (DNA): TGTGCCAGCAGCTTAGGGACAATCTTAAACACCATATATTTT.

The CDR3 coding sequence is TGTGCCAGTAGTCCGGGGGAGACCCAGTACTTC. It specifies CASSPGETQYF. This chain joins TRBV19 and TRBJ2-5; a possible D gene is TRBD2 (5 bases). Germline V CDR1 and CDR2: LNHDA, SQIVND (reference sequence). The CDR3 is made up of 11 amino acids. Trimming removed 5 bases at V and 5 bases at J, with 6 bases between.

CDR3 bases: TGCAGCGTCCCGAACGGGGGGCCCTCTCTAGGCTACACCTTC. Residues: CSVPNGGPSLGYTF. This sequence joins TRBV29-1 and TRBJ1-2; D perhaps matches TRBD1 (6 bases). CDR1 is SQVTM and CDR2 is ANQGSEA in the germline V gene. Trimming stripped 6 bases from V and 8 bases from J, with 22 bases between. The CDR3 is 14 residues long.

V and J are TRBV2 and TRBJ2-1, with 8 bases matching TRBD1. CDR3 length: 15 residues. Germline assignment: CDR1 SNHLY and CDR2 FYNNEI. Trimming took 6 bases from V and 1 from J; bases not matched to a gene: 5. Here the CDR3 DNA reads TGTGCCAGCAGGCCGGGACAGGATTCCTACAATGAGCAGTTCTTC. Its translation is CASRPGQDSYNEQFF.

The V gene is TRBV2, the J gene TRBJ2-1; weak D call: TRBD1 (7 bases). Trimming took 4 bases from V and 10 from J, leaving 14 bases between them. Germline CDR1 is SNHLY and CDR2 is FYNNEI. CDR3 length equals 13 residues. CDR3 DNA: TGTGCCAGCAGTGTGGGGGAGGACAGGGAGCAGTTCTTC. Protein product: CASSVGEDREQFF.

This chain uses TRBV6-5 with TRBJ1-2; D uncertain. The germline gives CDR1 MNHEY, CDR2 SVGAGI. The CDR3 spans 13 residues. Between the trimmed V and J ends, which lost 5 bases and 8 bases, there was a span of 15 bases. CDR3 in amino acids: CASSRGIFGGYTF. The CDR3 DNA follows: TGTGCCAGCAGTCGAGGGATTTTCGGAGGCTACACCTTC.

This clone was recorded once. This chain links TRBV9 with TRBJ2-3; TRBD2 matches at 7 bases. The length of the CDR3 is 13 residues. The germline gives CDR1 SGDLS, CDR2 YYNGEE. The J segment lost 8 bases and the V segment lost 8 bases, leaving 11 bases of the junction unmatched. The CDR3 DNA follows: TGTGCCAGACCTCGGTGGGGGGGTATTACGCAGTATTTT. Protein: CARPRWGGITQYF. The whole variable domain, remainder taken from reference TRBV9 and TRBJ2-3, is DSGVTQTPKHLITATGQRVTLRCSPRSGDLSVYWYQQSLDQGLQFLIQYYNGEERAKGNILERFSAQQFPDLHSELNLSSLELGDSALYFCARPRWGGITQYFGPGTRLTVL.

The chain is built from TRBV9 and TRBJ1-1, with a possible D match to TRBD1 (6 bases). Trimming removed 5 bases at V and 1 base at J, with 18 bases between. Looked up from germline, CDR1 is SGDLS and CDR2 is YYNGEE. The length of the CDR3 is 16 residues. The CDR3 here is CASSQSNRAWNTEAFF. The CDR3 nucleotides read TGTGCCAGCAGTCAATCGAACAGGGCCTGGAACACTGAAGCTTTCTTT.

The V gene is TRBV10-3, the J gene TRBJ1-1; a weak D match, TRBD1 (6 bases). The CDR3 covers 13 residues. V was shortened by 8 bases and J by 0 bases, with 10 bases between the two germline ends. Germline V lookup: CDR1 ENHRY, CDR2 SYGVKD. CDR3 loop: CAILGAMNTEAFF. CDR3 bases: TGTGCCATCCTGGGGGCTATGAACACTGAAGCTTTCTTT.

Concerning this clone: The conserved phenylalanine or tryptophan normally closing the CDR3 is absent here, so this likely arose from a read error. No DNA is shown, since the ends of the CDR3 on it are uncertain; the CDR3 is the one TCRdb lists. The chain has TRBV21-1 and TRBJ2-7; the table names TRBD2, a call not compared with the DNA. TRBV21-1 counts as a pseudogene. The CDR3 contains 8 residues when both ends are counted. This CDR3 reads CASSTVTL.

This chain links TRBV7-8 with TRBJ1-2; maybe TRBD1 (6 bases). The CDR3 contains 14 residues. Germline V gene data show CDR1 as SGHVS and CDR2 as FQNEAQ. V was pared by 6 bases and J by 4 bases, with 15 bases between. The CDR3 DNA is TGTGCCAGCAGTTTGACCGGACAGACCTATGGCTACACCTTC. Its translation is CASSLTGQTYGYTF.

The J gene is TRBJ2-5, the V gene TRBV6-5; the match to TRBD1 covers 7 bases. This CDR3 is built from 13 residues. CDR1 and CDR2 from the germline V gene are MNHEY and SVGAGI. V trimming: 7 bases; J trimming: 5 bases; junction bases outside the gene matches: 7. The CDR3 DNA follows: TGTGCCAGCAAGGGGGCTCTGGAGGAGACCCAGTACTTC. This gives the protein CASKGALEETQYF.

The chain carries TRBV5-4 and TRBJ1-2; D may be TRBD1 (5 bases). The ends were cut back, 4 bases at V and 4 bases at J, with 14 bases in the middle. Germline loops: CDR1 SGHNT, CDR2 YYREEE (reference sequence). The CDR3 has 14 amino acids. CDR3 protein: CASSPAGDGYGYTF. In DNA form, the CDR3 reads TGTGCCAGCAGCCCCGCGGGGGACGGCTATGGCTACACCTTC.

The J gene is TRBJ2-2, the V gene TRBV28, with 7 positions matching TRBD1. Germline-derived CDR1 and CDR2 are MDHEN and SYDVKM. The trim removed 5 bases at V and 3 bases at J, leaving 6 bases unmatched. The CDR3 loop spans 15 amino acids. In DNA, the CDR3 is TGTGCCAGCAGTCCCGGGACAGACTACACCGGGGAGCTGTTTTTT. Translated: CASSPGTDYTGELFF.

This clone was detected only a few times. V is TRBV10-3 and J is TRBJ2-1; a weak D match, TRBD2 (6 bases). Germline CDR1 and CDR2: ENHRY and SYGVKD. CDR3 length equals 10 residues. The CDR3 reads CATAEGSQFF. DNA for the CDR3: TGTGCAACAGCGGAGGGGTCGCAGTTCTTC.

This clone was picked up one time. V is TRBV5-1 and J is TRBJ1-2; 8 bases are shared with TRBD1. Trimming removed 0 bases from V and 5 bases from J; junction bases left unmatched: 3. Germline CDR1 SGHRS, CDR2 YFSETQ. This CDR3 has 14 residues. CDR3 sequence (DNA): TGCGCCAGCAGCTTGGACGGACAGGGATATGGCTACACCTTC. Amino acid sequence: CASSLDGQGYGYTF.

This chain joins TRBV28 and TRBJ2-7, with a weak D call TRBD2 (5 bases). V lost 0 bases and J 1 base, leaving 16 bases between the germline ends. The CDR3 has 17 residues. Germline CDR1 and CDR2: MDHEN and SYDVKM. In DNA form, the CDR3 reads TGTGCCAGCAGTTTATGGGCTAGTGGGAGTCGTTCCTACGAGCAGTACTTC. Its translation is CASSLWASGSRSYEQYF.

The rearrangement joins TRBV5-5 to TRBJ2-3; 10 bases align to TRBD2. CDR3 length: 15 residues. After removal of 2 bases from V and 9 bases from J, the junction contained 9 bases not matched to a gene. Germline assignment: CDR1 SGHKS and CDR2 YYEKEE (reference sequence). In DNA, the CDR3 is TGTGCCAGCAGCTTCTGGAGCGGGGGGGCCGAAACGCAGTATTTT. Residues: CASSFWSGGAETQYF.

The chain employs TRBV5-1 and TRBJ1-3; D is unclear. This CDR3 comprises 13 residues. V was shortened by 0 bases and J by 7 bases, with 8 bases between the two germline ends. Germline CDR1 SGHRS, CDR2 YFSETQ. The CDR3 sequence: CASSLDRGNTIYF. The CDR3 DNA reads TGCGCCAGCAGCTTGGATCGAGGGAACACCATATATTTT.

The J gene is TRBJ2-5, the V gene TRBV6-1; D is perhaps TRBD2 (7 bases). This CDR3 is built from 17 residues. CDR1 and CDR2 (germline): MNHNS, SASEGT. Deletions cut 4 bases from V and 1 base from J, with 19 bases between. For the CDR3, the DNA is TGTGCCAGCAGTGGTTCGATTCGCGGGGGCCCCCAAGAGACCCAGTACTTC. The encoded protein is CASSGSIRGGPQETQYF.